This TCR beta chain was sequenced during a study of shared clonotypes between healthy human individuals. Each sample came from a Caucasian adult donor living in Nashville, Tennessee. Some clones are missing from TCRdb's copy, which holds only in-frame ones; the method was immunoSEQ multiplex PCR. The data show a few hundred thousand clones, about 80% seen once. The CDR3 has 14 amino acids. Germline V gives CDR1 SGHTA, CDR2 FQGNSA. V lost 2 bases and J lost 0, with 7 bases in between. Sequenced input: PBMCs. The chain uses TRBV7-2 and TRBJ1-2; D gene ambiguous. The clonotype comes from a woman aged 40 to 50 in good health. Some clones in this sample may be carry-over from other donors' samples. The CDR3 DNA is TGTGCCAGCAGCTTACTGGGAGCTAACTATGGCTACACCTTC. Its protein product is CASSLLGANYGYTF.